One sample yielded the 25 T cell receptor beta chains listed below, sequenced in a study of T cells after yellow fever vaccination. From the 5' RACE reads, TCRdb called clonotypes with MiXCR, one entry per CDR3 protein. The sample records approximately 550,000 distinct CDR3 sequences, roughly a fifth being singletons. Material: PBMCs, obtained 15 days after the yellow fever booster vaccination. The receptors were gathered from a man aged 25 to 45 who received the YFV17D yellow fever vaccine.

This clonotype was recorded a few times. The V and J genes are TRBV9 and TRBJ2-7; D gene unclear. The CDR3 loop spans 14 amino acids. Germline lookup yields CDR1 SGDLS and CDR2 YYNGEE. The V gene lost 1 base and the J gene lost 0 bases, with 8 bases spanning the gap. This chain's CDR3 is CASSVLSSSYEQYF. CDR3 in DNA: TGTGCCAGCAGCGTACTCTCCAGCTCCTACGAGCAGTACTTC. Full variable domain (rest looked up from reference TRBV9 and TRBJ2-7): DSGVTQTPKHLITATGQRVTLRCSPRSGDLSVYWYQQSLDQGLQFLIQYYNGEERAKGNILERFSAQQFPDLHSELNLSSLELGDSALYFCASSVLSSSYEQYFGPGTRLTVT.

The CDR3 region has the DNA TGTGCCAGCAGCTGGACTTACCCCTCCTACGAGCAGTACTTC. It specifies CASSWTYPSYEQYF. The chain carries TRBV28 and TRBJ2-7; perhaps TRBD2 as D (5 bases). Germline CDR1 MDHEN, CDR2 SYDVKM. The CDR3 extends over 14 amino acids. Trimming pared 6 bases from V and 0 bases from J, leaving 12 bases between.

The chain carries TRBV28 and TRBJ2-2; D unclear. Germline V gene data show CDR1 as MDHEN and CDR2 as SYDVKM. This CDR3 has 12 residues. V lost 6 bases to trimming and J lost 4 bases, with 6 bases between them. The CDR3 coding sequence is TGTGCCAGCAGCCGTATCACCGGGGAGCTGTTTTTT. Amino acids: CASSRITGELFF. The full variable domain, rest sourced from reference TRBV28 and TRBJ2-2, is DVKVTQSSRYLVKRTGEKVFLECVQDMDHENMFWYRQDPGLGLRLIYFSYDVKMKEKGDIPEGYSVSREKKERFSLILESASTNQTSMYLCASSRITGELFFGEGSRLTVL.

This clonotype has more than one count but fewer than ten. The rearrangement uses TRBV4-3 and TRBJ2-1; no firm D call. This CDR3 spans 16 amino acids. CDR1 is LGHNA and CDR2 is YSLEER in the germline V gene. V gave up 2 bases and J gave up 0 bases, with 11 bases separating them. CDR3 coding DNA: TGCGCCAGCAGCCAAACCGCGCGAAGCTCCTACAATGAGCAGTTCTTC. It yields the protein CASSQTARSSYNEQFF.

This clonotype has just a few counts. In DNA, the CDR3 is TGTGCCAGCAGCCCCGGGTGGGGAGATGAAAAACTGTTTTTT. Its protein is CASSPGWGDEKLFF. The chain joins TRBV7-9 to TRBJ1-4; D is ambiguous. The germline V gene encodes CDR1 SEHNR and CDR2 FQNEAQ (reference sequence). The germline V and J ends were trimmed by 5 bases and 6 bases, with 13 bases remaining between them. The CDR3 loop spans 14 amino acids.

This chain connects TRBV7-2 to TRBJ2-7, with D possibly TRBD2 on 5 matching bases. Germline V gene lookup returns CDR1 SGHTA and CDR2 FQGNSA. V was clipped by 7 bases and J by 2 bases, with 18 bases between them. The CDR3 contains 15 residues. The CDR3, as DNA: TGTGCCAGCAACCCTAGTGGGAGTATTCCCTACGAGCAGTACTTC. Protein sequence: CASNPSGSIPYEQYF.

The chain joins TRBV12-3 or TRBV12-4 to TRBJ1-3; 7 bases are a match to TRBD1. The CDR3 runs to 15 residues. V lost 4 bases and J lost 4; bases outside the gene matches: 7. The CDR3 nucleotides are TGTGCCAGCAGTTCCTGGACAGGTCTCGGAAACACCATATATTTT. Its translation is CASSSWTGLGNTIYF.

This clonotype appeared a few times. This sequence joins TRBV11-3 and TRBJ2-7; D is uncertain. The CDR3 consists of 14 residues. V lost 6 bases and J lost 0, with 12 bases in between. Per germline, CDR1 SGHNT and CDR2 YENEEA. CDR3 residues: CASSVGRSSYEQYF. Written as DNA, the CDR3 is TGTGCCAGCAGTGTTGGTCGAAGCTCCTACGAGCAGTACTTC. Full variable domain (remainder filled in from reference TRBV11-3 and TRBJ2-7): EAGVVQSPRYKIIEKKQPVAFWCNPISGHNTLYWYLQNLGQGPELLIRYENEEAVDDSQLPKDRFSAERLKGVDSTLKIQPAELGDSAVYLCASSVGRSSYEQYFGPGTRLTVT.

This clonotype was picked up a small number of times. The chain is built from TRBV24-1 and TRBJ2-1, with D possibly matching TRBD1 (6 bases). CDR1 is KGHDR and CDR2 is SFDVKD in the germline V gene. CDR3 length: 13 amino acids. V lost 7 bases and J 8 bases, leaving 14 bases between the germline ends. CDR3 in amino acids: CATSRDTGHEQFF. DNA for the CDR3: TGTGCCACCAGCAGGGACACTGGGCATGAGCAGTTCTTC.

This clonotype is a singleton in its sample. This CDR3 reads CSAGGSWGTEAFF. CDR3 in DNA: TGCAGTGCTGGGGGATCCTGGGGGACTGAAGCTTTCTTT. The chain couples TRBV20-1 to TRBJ1-1; D perhaps matches TRBD1 (5 bases). The CDR3 runs to 13 residues. Trimming pared 5 bases from V and 5 bases from J, leaving 15 bases between. Germline lookup yields CDR1 DFQATT and CDR2 SNEGSKA (reference sequence).

V gene TRBV12-3 or TRBV12-4 combines with J gene TRBJ2-2, with 7 nucleotides matching TRBD2. Losses at the gene ends were 7 bases for V and 0 bases for J; bases not matched to a gene: 5. This CDR3 is 15 amino acids long. CDR3 nucleotide sequence: TGTGCCAGCACGTTGGGACTATCGAACACCGGGGAGCTGTTTTTT. Translation gives CASTLGLSNTGELFF.

The V call is TRBV11-2, the J call TRBJ1-5; unclear D gene. The V end was cut by 1 base, the J end by 6 bases, with 10 bases between. Germline V gene data show CDR1 as SGHAT and CDR2 as FQNNGV. The CDR3 extends over 14 amino acids. CDR3: CASSLGEGSQPQHF. In DNA, the CDR3 is TGTGCCAGCAGCTTAGGAGAAGGGAGTCAGCCCCAGCATTTT.

V and J are TRBV20-1 and TRBJ2-7; tentatively, D is TRBD1 or TRBD2 (6 bases each). CDR3 length equals 14 residues. The V end was cut by 6 bases, the J end by 6 bases, with 21 bases between. Germline CDR1 DFQATT, CDR2 SNEGSKA (reference sequence). The CDR3, as DNA: TGCAGTGCGGGGACGAGGGGGGCGCTTCCCGAGCAGTACTTC. Translation: CSAGTRGALPEQYF.

This clonotype came up a few times. The chain recombines TRBV5-1 with TRBJ2-2; 12 bases fit TRBD2. The germline gives CDR1 SGHRS, CDR2 YFSETQ. This CDR3 contains 17 residues. V shed 3 bases, J shed 4 bases, and the junction held 7 bases outside the gene matches. The CDR3 protein is CASSWNRGLAGTGELFF. The CDR3 bases are TGCGCCAGCAGCTGGAATCGGGGACTAGCGGGCACCGGGGAGCTGTTTTTT. The complete variable domain, with remaining parts taken from reference TRBV5-1 and TRBJ2-2, reads KAGVTQTPRYLIKTRGQQVTLSCSPISGHRSVSWYQQTPGQGLQFLFEYFSETQRNKGNFPGRFSGRQFSNSRSEMNVSTLELGDSALYLCASSWNRGLAGTGELFFGEGSRLTVL.

V is TRBV5-1 and J is TRBJ2-5, with D tentatively TRBD2 (6 bases). Germline values: CDR1 SGHRS, CDR2 YFSETQ. The CDR3 is made up of 15 amino acids. V was pared by 0 bases and J by 2 bases, with 11 bases between. The CDR3 region has the DNA TGCGCCAGCAGCTTGGCCTCGGGAGTACAAGAGACCCAGTACTTC. It is translated as CASSLASGVQETQYF.

In its sample, this clonotype was seen a few times. This sequence joins TRBV20-1 and TRBJ1-6; 8 nucleotides agree with TRBD1. This CDR3 comprises 15 residues. The V and J ends lost 2 bases and 4 bases, in that order; junction bases with no gene match: 4. Germline CDR1 is DFQATT and CDR2 is SNEGSKA (reference sequence). CDR3 region: CSARPGGAYNSPLHF. CDR3 bases: TGCAGTGCTAGACCAGGGGGCGCGTATAATTCACCCCTCCACTTT.

This clonotype has only a few counts. J is TRBJ2-1 and V is TRBV14, with D perhaps given as TRBD1 or TRBD2 (5 bases each). CDR3 size: 16 residues. Germline CDR1 is SGHDN and CDR2 is FVKESK. Trimming cost V 2 bases and J 8 bases, with 19 bases left between them. In DNA form, the CDR3 reads TGTGCCAGCAGCCAACCTCCCGGGACCACGTTCGATGAGCAGTTCTTC. This translates into CASSQPPGTTFDEQFF. The full variable domain, completed using reference TRBV14 and TRBJ2-1, is EAGVTQFPSHSVIEKGQTVTLRCDPISGHDNLYWYRRVMGKEIKFLLHFVKESKQDESGMPNNRFLAERTGGTYSTLKVQPAELEDSGVYFCASSQPPGTTFDEQFFGPGTRLTVL.

This clonotype is a singleton in its sample. The chain carries TRBV7-8 and TRBJ2-3, with a weak D call TRBD1 (5 bases). CDR3 length: 16 amino acids. CDR1 is SGHVS and CDR2 is FQNEAQ in the germline V gene. V dropped 2 bases and J dropped 4 bases, with 16 bases sitting between them. Here the CDR3 reads CASSLSPRTPADTQYF. The CDR3 bases are TGTGCCAGCAGCTTATCCCCCCGGACACCGGCAGATACGCAGTATTTT.

The chain links TRBV5-6 to TRBJ2-2; no reliable D call. The CDR3 has 14 amino acids. Germline loops: CDR1 SGHDT, CDR2 YYEEEE. V was shortened by 0 bases and J by 6 bases, with 9 bases between the two germline ends. In DNA form, the CDR3 reads TGTGCCAGCAGCTTGGATTGGGGTCCCGGGGAGCTGTTTTTT. It specifies CASSLDWGPGELFF.

The V gene is TRBV5-4, the J gene TRBJ2-3; D possibly corresponds to TRBD1 (6 bases). Per germline, CDR1 SGHNT and CDR2 YYREEE (reference sequence). Trimming removed 0 bases at V and 1 base at J, with 12 bases between. CDR3 length equals 16 residues. The CDR3 here is CASSLATGLRTDTQYF. Here the CDR3 DNA reads TGTGCCAGCAGCTTGGCCACAGGGTTACGCACAGATACGCAGTATTTT.

CDR3 in DNA: TGCAGCGTGGAAAGCGGGAGTAGAGGCAATGAGCAGTTCTTC. This encodes CSVESGSRGNEQFF. V and J are TRBV29-1 and TRBJ2-1; TRBD2 aligns across 8 bases. The CDR3 is made up of 14 amino acids. Germline lookup yields CDR1 SQVTM and CDR2 ANQGSEA. The J segment lost 6 bases and the V segment lost 6 bases, leaving 10 bases of the junction unmatched.

The chain employs TRBV9 and TRBJ2-4; 9 nucleotides line up with TRBD2. J lost 5 bases, V lost 3 bases, and 3 bases had no gene match. Germline CDR1 is SGDLS and CDR2 is YYNGEE. The CDR3 totals 14 residues. Written as DNA, the CDR3 is TGTGCCAGCAGCGGCCGACTAGCGGAAAACATTCAGTACTTC. Its translation: CASSGRLAENIQYF.

This clonotype has at least ten counts. This chain links TRBV20-1 with TRBJ2-3; TRBD1 matches 9 bases. Trimming took 5 bases from V and 6 from J; bases not matched to a gene: 9. This CDR3 is built from 14 residues. From germline, CDR1 is DFQATT and CDR2 SNEGSKA (reference sequence). The CDR3: CSAPPGQGFDTQYF. The CDR3 DNA reads TGCAGTGCTCCCCCGGGACAGGGATTTGATACGCAGTATTTT.

CDR3 coding DNA: TGTGCCAGCAGCAGTGGACCCCACGAGCAGTACTTC. Translating it yields CASSSGPHEQYF. The gene calls are TRBV12-3 or TRBV12-4 and TRBJ2-7; D unresolved. Trimming pared 6 bases from V and 5 bases from J, leaving 11 bases between. This CDR3 has 12 residues.

This chain links TRBV6-5 with TRBJ2-5, with D possibly being TRBD1 (6 bases). Germline V gene lookup returns CDR1 MNHEY and CDR2 SVGAGI. V was clipped by 0 bases and J by 1 base, with 15 bases between them. CDR3 length equals 17 residues. CDR3 DNA sequence: TGTGCCAGCAGTTACTCGTCTAGGGGGAATTTCCAAGAGACCCAGTACTTC. It encodes CASSYSSRGNFQETQYF.